What follows are 3 T cell receptor beta chains derived from one specimen sequenced in a study of blood T cells in healthy people across ages. PCR was performed a second time for about 6 to 12 cycles using a sample-barcoded 5' primer and a J-beta primer mix. Each CDR3 protein is one row after TCRdb ran MiXCR on the 5' RACE reads. The sample includes about 1.1 million distinct CDR3 sequences, more than 30% seen only once; the top ten take approximately 14%. The sample comprised blood. These receptors came from a man between 18 and 35 years old in good health.

In this sample, this clonotype is medium-sized (0.01 to 0.1%). The V gene is TRBV7-2, the J gene TRBJ1-5; D unresolved. Trimming removed 5 bases at V and 3 bases at J, with 8 bases between. This CDR3 spans 13 amino acids. Germline CDR1 is SGHTA and CDR2 is FQGNSA. The CDR3 DNA follows: TGTGCCAGCAGCAAGGACGTCAATCAGCCCCAGCATTTT. Encoded protein: CASSKDVNQPQHF.

V and J are TRBV13 and TRBJ2-3; possible D gene TRBD2, 5 bases. The germline V and J ends were trimmed by 10 bases and 5 bases, with 13 bases remaining between them. CDR1 and CDR2 (germline): PRHDT, FYEKMQ (reference sequence). The length of the CDR3 is 12 residues. The CDR3 loop reads CATGMGLDTQYF. CDR3 bases: TGTGCCACGGGGATGGGTTTAGATACGCAGTATTTT.

Comment on this clonotype: A read error may account for a junction end that differs from germline. This chain uses TRBV6-6 with TRBJ1-2; 9 nucleotides line up with TRBD1. The CDR3 consists of 14 residues. The germline CDR1 and CDR2 sequences are MNHNY and SVGAGI (reference sequence). CDR3 in amino acids: CAGSADRGNYGYTF. The CDR3 DNA is TGTGCCGGCAGTGCGGACAGGGGCAACTATGGCTACACCTTC.